One T cell receptor beta chain is described in this entry. V gave up 3 bases and J gave up 2 bases, with 11 bases separating them. Germline loops: CDR1 LNHDA, CDR2 SQIVND (reference sequence). The CDR3 loop spans 15 amino acids. The entry originates in a study of OX40 agonist ivuxolimab in advanced cancers. TCRdb keeps only in-frame clones here, not all; method: immunoSEQ multiplex PCR. The sample yields approximately 76,000 clones, almost 90% seen once. The source of this sequence is an adult with an advanced solid tumor such as melanoma, head and neck, liver or kidney cancer. The material was CD4+ or CD8+ T cells sorted from blood, obtained in a trial of the OX40 agonist ivuxolimab. The chain employs TRBV19 and TRBJ1-5; D is uncertain. The CDR3 protein is CASSMTSLGNQPQHF. The DNA for the CDR3 is TGTGCCAGTAGTATGACATCCCTAGGCAATCAGCCCCAGCATTTT.